This T cell receptor beta chain was identified during a study of T cells in women clearing cervical HPV infection. Study at large: Controls were women whose single incident HPV16 infection cleared within 12 months without precancer or cancer. Overall study results and limits: Associations may precede or follow infection; HPV-specific or memory T cells were not isolated. Controls had more TRBV6-7 (approximately 0.15%) than cases (approximately 0.11%). Repertoire richness, not evenness, was significantly elevated in CIN3+ cases versus controls.

This CDR3 spans 15 amino acids. Germline assignment: CDR1 SGHTA and CDR2 FQGNSA. Profiling relied on immunoSEQ multiplex PCR, and the TCRdb table lists in-frame clones only, not all of them. This sample contains 45,000 to 50,000 clones. Concerning this clone itself: Its antigen is unidentified. The CDR3 goes on 3 residues after the read ends, and that part is filled in from the germline J gene.

This clonotype was sampled from a woman aged 18 to 75 with a cervical HPV16 infection that either progressed to CIN3+ or cleared (not recorded which). Sequenced material: blood buffy coat. The chain is built from TRBV7-2 and TRBJ2-4; TRBD2 matches 11 bases. The part of the CDR3 DNA that was read is TGTGCCAGCAGGCCTCCGACTAGCGGGACTGTTATT. It yields the protein CASRPPTSGTVI. Given in full, the CDR3 is CASRPPTSGTVIQYF.